These 2 T cell receptor beta chains came from one sample sequenced in a study of blood T cell repertoires in COVID-19. Clones were read by immunoSEQ multiplex PCR, and TCRdb kept only the in-frame ones, dropping some. Counted here are around 97,000 clones, approximately 89% occurring once; the ten biggest clones make up roughly 21%. Sequencing used peripheral blood. The receptors were gathered from a human donor in a cohort sampled during active COVID-19.

The rearrangement links TRBV19 to TRBJ2-1, with D possibly being TRBD2 (5 bases). Looked up from germline, CDR1 is LNHDA and CDR2 is SQIVND (reference sequence). The CDR3 is 15 amino acids. With 5 bases removed from V and 7 bases from J, the gap between germline ends came to 18 bases. The CDR3 sequence is CASSVPRKTGNEQFF. Written as DNA, the CDR3 is TGTGCCAGTAGTGTCCCTCGCAAGACGGGGAATGAGCAGTTCTTC. Full variable domain (remainder filled in from reference TRBV19 and TRBJ2-1): DGGITQSPKYLFRKEGQNVTLSCEQNLNHDAMYWYRQDPGQGLRLIYYSQIVNDFQKGDIAEGYSVSREKKESFPLTVTSAQKNPTAFYLCASSVPRKTGNEQFFGPGTRLTVL.

V and J are TRBV5-1 and TRBJ2-7; the D gene is possibly TRBD1 (6 bases). V lost 2 bases to trimming and J lost 2 bases, with 14 bases between them. Germline V gene lookup returns CDR1 SGHRS and CDR2 YFSETQ. The CDR3 has 15 residues. In DNA form, the CDR3 reads TGCGCCAGCAGCTTAGGTAACACAGGGACCTACGAGCAGTACTTC. Protein sequence: CASSLGNTGTYEQYF.